This T cell receptor beta chain was captured in a study of beta chain features in type 1 diabetes. Overall study findings and caveats: When Type 1 diabetes patients were examined, their TCRB CDR3s proved moderately but significantly shorter in all four CD4+ subsets. At VDJ recombination sites, type 1 diabetes patients had fewer insertions and more deleted nucleotides. Short templates might get an advantage during PCR, and this would be equal in patients and controls.

This clone was observed a few times. Its antigen is not identified. The germline V gene encodes CDR1 SGDLS and CDR2 YYNGEE. The CDR3 totals 17 residues. The J segment lost 4 bases and the V segment lost 4 bases, leaving 11 bases of the junction unmatched. A single heparinised draw of roughly 100 mL on average was taken per donor. Reverse transcription of all isolated RNA meant that expressed TCRB transcripts were sequenced. Libraries were prepared by immunoSEQ multiplex PCR; TCRdb keeps only in-frame clonotypes and omits some of them. The sample includes some 350,000 clones, around an eighth of them seen just once.

Sequenced sample: naive CD4+ T cells from blood. The source is a woman aged 18-29 years with type 1 diabetes. J is TRBJ2-5 and V is TRBV9, with TRBD2 matching over 12 bases. CDR3 bases: TGTGCCAGCAGCCCACAACCCCTAGCGGGAGGGGTAGAGACCCAGTACTTC. Its translation: CASSPQPLAGGVETQYF.